This is a list of T cell receptor beta chains from one sample in a study of blood T cell repertoires in COVID-19. Profiled with immunoSEQ multiplex PCR; TCRdb holds only in-frame clones, not every one. The sample lists under 80,000 clones, 88% occurring once. The material sequenced was peripheral blood. The receptors derive from a human donor in a cohort sampled during active COVID-19. The CDR3 runs from the conserved cysteine through the conserved F or W. The D gene is left open where the match is weak. Rows may omit the clone size; those that give it use once, few, many or a size class.

cdr3_nt cdr3_aa j_call d_call clone_size v_call
TGTGCCAGCAGTTACCGGGAGGGCCGCGAGACCCAGTACTTC CASSYREGRETQYF TRBJ2-5 TRBD2 NA TRBV27
TGTGCCAGCAGTTTGCAGTGGACTAATGAAAAACTGTTTTTT CASSLQWTNEKLFF TRBJ1-4 NA once TRBV28
TGTGCCAGCAGGGCCCGACAGGGATCCTACGAGCAGTACTTC CASRARQGSYEQYF TRBJ2-7 TRBD1 NA TRBV2
TGTGCCAGCAGCCAAGAGACTTTCTACGAGCAGTACTTC CASSQETFYEQYF TRBJ2-7 NA NA TRBV6-5
TGTGCCAGCAGCCAAAACCCAGGGTATCGAGGCTACACCTTC CASSQNPGYRGYTF TRBJ1-2 NA NA TRBV16
TGCGCCAGCAGCTTGGCCGTCCAGGGGGCGCGAGAGACCCAGTACTTC CASSLAVQGARETQYF TRBJ2-5 TRBD1 once TRBV5-1
TGTGCCAGCATCCCTTCAGGGACAGGGGGCGTAGCGGCCGACTCAACCTACGAGCAGTACTTC CASIPSGTGGVAADSTYEQYF TRBJ2-7 TRBD1 NA TRBV28
TGTGCCAGCAGGCAGGGCAGTACAGATACGCAGTATTTT CASRQGSTDTQYF TRBJ2-3 NA NA TRBV6-5
TGTGCCAGCAGCTTAGTCGTCAGAGGGAACACTGAAGCTTTCTTT CASSLVVRGNTEAFF TRBJ1-1 NA NA TRBV7-2
TGTGCCAGCAGGGGGACGGGCAGGGGTAACACTGAAGCTTTCTTT CASRGTGRGNTEAFF TRBJ1-1 NA few TRBV7-9
TGTGCCAGCACCTTAAGCGGGAACACCGGGGAGCTGTTTTTT CASTLSGNTGELFF TRBJ2-2 NA NA TRBV3-1/TRBV3-2
TGTGCCAGCAGCCAACGGACAGGGAGAAACCTGAACACTGAAGCTTTCTTT CASSQRTGRNLNTEAFF TRBJ1-1 TRBD1 NA TRBV3-1/TRBV3-2
TGTGCCAGTAGCCCCACGGGTATCGCCGGGGAGCTGTTTTTT CASSPTGIAGELFF TRBJ2-2 NA NA TRBV19
TGTGCCAGCAGTTTATTGGCGGGAGGGTACACCGGGGAGCTGTTTTTT CASSLLAGGYTGELFF TRBJ2-2 TRBD2 NA TRBV27
TGTGCCAGCAGCCGGATGGGGACAGGGGATTACGAGCAGTACTTC CASSRMGTGDYEQYF TRBJ2-7 TRBD1 NA TRBV6-5
TGTGCCAGTAGTACTCGAACTGGACAAACGGGTACGCAGTATTTT CASSTRTGQTGTQYF TRBJ2-3 NA NA TRBV19
TGTGCCAGCAGTTTACTACCGGGACAGGGGGCGCAGGGGGAGCTGTTTTTT CASSLLPGQGAQGELFF TRBJ2-2 TRBD1 few TRBV27
TGTGCCAGCAGCTCTGAATATAGCGGGAGGGGGGGTGAGCAGTTCTTC CASSSEYSGRGGEQFF TRBJ2-1 TRBD2 NA TRBV7-6
TGCGCCAGCAGCTTGGGGCCGGGACAGGGATTTGCAACTAATGAAAAACTGTTTTTT CASSLGPGQGFATNEKLFF TRBJ1-4 TRBD1 NA TRBV5-1
TGTGCCAGTAGTACCCTCGTGGAGCAGCCTTTCAATCTTGAAGCTTTCTTT CASSTLVEQPFNLEAFF TRBJ1-1 NA NA TRBV19
TGTGCCAGCTCACCAGCGGGAGAGCGGGAGACCCAGTACTTC CASSPAGERETQYF TRBJ2-5 TRBD2 NA TRBV18
TGTGCCAGCAGCCAAGAGGCAGGGGGCCAGACTGAAGCTTTCTTT CASSQEAGGQTEAFF TRBJ1-1 TRBD1 NA TRBV3-1/TRBV3-2
TGTGCCAGCTCACCTACGGGACAGGGGTTCTACGAGCAGTACTTC CASSPTGQGFYEQYF TRBJ2-7 TRBD1 NA TRBV18